Listed here is a single TCR beta chain. Its antigen is as yet unknown. The CDR3 contains 17 residues. Germline loops: CDR1 MNHEY, CDR2 SMNVEV (reference sequence). J was trimmed by 6 bases and V by 0 bases; bases with no gene match: 8. Unique molecular identifiers were built into the TCR beta cDNA libraries. TCRdb passed the PCR reads through MiXCR, listing each CDR3 protein once. The repertoire holds roughly 600,000 distinct CDR3 sequences, with roughly 46% as singletons. This entry is derived from a study of post-analysis software for immune sequencing data. In the study overall: Relapsing-remitting, secondary progressive and progressive-relapsing courses of multiple sclerosis were included. General study findings and limits: Higher frequency in patients than in controls was seen for five TRBV segments, with TRBV5-6, TRBV5-1 and TRBV20-1 among them. F measure clustering grouped samples strongly by preparation batch.

The rearrangement links TRBV27 to TRBJ2-3; 11 bases map to TRBD2. The sequence was collected from a girl aged 5 to 17 with multiple sclerosis. Sequencing was performed on blood. As DNA, the CDR3 is TGTGCCAGCAGTTTATCGGGACTAGCGGAGCGGGGGGATACGCAGTATTTT. The encoded protein is CASSLSGLAERGDTQYF.